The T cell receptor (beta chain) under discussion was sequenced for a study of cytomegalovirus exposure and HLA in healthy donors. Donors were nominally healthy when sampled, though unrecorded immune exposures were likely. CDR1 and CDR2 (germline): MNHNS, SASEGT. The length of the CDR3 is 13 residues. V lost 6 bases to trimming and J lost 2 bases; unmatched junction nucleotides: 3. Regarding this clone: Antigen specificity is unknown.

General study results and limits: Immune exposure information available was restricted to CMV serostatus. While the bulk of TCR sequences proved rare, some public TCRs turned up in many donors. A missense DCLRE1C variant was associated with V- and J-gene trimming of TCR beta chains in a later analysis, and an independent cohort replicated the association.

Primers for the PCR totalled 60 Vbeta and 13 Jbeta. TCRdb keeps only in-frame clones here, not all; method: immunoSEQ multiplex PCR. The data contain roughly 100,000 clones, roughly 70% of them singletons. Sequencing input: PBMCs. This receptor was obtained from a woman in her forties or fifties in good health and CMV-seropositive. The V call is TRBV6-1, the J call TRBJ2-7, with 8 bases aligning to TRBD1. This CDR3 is CASRAQGAYEQYF. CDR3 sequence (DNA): TGTGCCAGCAGGGCACAGGGGGCCTACGAGCAGTACTTC.